This TCR beta chain was identified during a study of blood T cell repertoires in COVID-19. Study information: T cells, B-cell-depleted T cells, or PBMCs supplied cDNA or gDNA.

In the original processing: Amplification from reference gene primers served as the basis for estimated nucleated cell counts. Method: immunoSEQ multiplex PCR; TCRdb's copy keeps in-frame clones and lacks some. Clone size and the V and J calls come from that table; the DNA yielded D and trimming. The sample lists tens of thousands of clones, 82% occurring once. This clonotype was obtained from a human donor in a cohort sampled during active COVID-19. Sequencing input: peripheral blood.

The CDR3: CASSPYTSGRGFEQFF. The CDR3 DNA sequence: TGTGCCAGCAGCCCATATACTAGCGGGAGGGGATTTGAGCAGTTCTTC. The V gene is TRBV11-3, the J gene TRBJ2-1; TRBD2 matches 13 bases. V gave up 5 bases and J gave up 9 bases; unmatched junction bases: 10. The CDR3 is 16 residues long. Germline-derived CDR1 and CDR2 are SGHNT and YENEEA.